The subject of this entry is one T cell receptor (beta chain). The source of the sample is a study of blood T cell repertoires in COVID-19. Study overall: COVID-19 samples collected from the United States, Italy and Spain covered acute and convalescent phases. Sources were T cells, B-cell-depleted T cells, or PBMCs; the material itself was cDNA or gDNA.

The V gene lost 5 bases and the J gene lost 0 bases, with 17 bases spanning the gap. Germline loops: CDR1 SGHAT, CDR2 FQNNGV. The CDR3 is made up of 18 amino acids. Sequencing was performed with immunoSEQ multiplex PCR; in TCRdb, only in-frame clones are kept and a portion is missing. Of a few hundred thousand clones listed, 83% are singletons. Sequences were obtained from PBMCs or T cells enriched from blood (not recorded which). The genes are TRBV11-2 and TRBJ1-6; D gene ambiguous. This TCR derives from a woman aged 45-65 years who had recovered from COVID-19. CDR3 loop: CASSARHLGSSYNSPLHF. The CDR3 coding sequence is TGTGCCAGCAGCGCAAGGCATTTAGGGAGCTCCTATAATTCACCCCTCCACTTT. The whole variable domain, filled in from reference TRBV11-2 and TRBJ1-6, reads EAGVAQSPRYKIIEKRQSVAFWCNPISGHATLYWYQQILGQGPKLLIQFQNNGVVDDSQLPKDRFSAERLKGVDSTLKIQPAKLEDSAVYLCASSARHLGSSYNSPLHFGNGTRLTVT.